The clone carrying this T cell receptor beta chain appeared a few times. The CDR3 is 16 residues long. Germline V gene lookup returns CDR1 SGHDN and CDR2 FVKESK. The V segment lost 0 bases and the J segment 5 bases; nucleotides outside the gene matches: 7. The data originate from a study of cytomegalovirus exposure and HLA in healthy donors. The study ran its PCR with 60 Vbeta and 13 Jbeta primers. The method was immunoSEQ multiplex PCR; TCRdb's version includes in-frame clones alone and lacks a portion of them. Of about 150,000 clones listed, 76% are singletons. Source material: PBMCs. V gene TRBV14 combines with J gene TRBJ2-1; TRBD2 matches at 7 bases. This sequence originates from a female donor in good health and CMV-seropositive. In DNA, the CDR3 is TGTGCCAGCAGCCAAGATCGGCTAGCGGACAACAATGAGCAGTTCTTC. Translated, it gives CASSQDRLADNNEQFF.